The present T cell receptor (beta chain) was sequenced within a study of cytomegalovirus exposure and HLA in healthy donors. Amplification used 60 Vbeta primers and 13 Jbeta primers. Produced via immunoSEQ multiplex PCR; TCRdb's table is partial and in-frame only. The profile shows 150,000 to 170,000 clones, more than 70% of them singletons. Per the germline V gene, CDR1 is KGHSH and CDR2 is LQKENI. V shed 3 bases, J shed 3 bases, and the junction held 7 bases outside the gene matches. The CDR3 loop spans 16 amino acids. The origin of this receptor is a woman between 35 and 50 years old in good health and CMV-seropositive. Sequencing was performed on PBMCs. V and J are TRBV18 and TRBJ1-4; 7 bases agree with TRBD1. The CDR3, as DNA: TGTGCCAGCTCACCGGGACAGAGGCGAGCTAATGAAAAACTGTTTTTT. Its translation: CASSPGQRRANEKLFF.